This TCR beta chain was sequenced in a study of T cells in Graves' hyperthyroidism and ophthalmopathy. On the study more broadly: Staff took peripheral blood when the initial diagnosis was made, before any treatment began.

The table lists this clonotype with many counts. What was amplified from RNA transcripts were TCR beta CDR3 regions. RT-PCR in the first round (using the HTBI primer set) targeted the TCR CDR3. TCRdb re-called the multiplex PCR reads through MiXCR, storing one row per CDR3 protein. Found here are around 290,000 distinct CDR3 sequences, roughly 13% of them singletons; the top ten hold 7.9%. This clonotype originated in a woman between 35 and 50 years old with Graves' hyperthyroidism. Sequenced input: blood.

CDR3 sequence: CASGPGRLLPNYGYTF. In DNA, the CDR3 is TGTGCTAGTGGCCCCGGAAGGCTCCTTCCTAACTATGGCTACACCTTC. V is TRBV12-5 and J is TRBJ1-2; D is ambiguous. The V gene lost 6 bases and the J gene lost 0 bases, with 17 bases spanning the gap. In germline, CDR1 is LGHNT, CDR2 FRNRAP. CDR3 length equals 16 residues.